The entry that follows covers one TCR beta chain sequence. Its antigen is as yet unknown. The entry originates in a study of lymphopenia after photon versus proton radiotherapy. General observations from the study: Only patients who died were analyzed for survival; proton advantage is unproven.

Clones were sequenced by immunoSEQ multiplex PCR, and TCRdb holds only the in-frame ones, with some missing. Here the sample spans about 24,000 clones, about four fifths being singletons. Trimming removed 5 bases from V and 6 bases from J, with 19 bases in between. Germline V lookup: CDR1 SGHTA, CDR2 FQGNSA. This CDR3 region has 15 residues. V gene TRBV7-2 combines with J gene TRBJ2-5, with D perhaps matching TRBD2 (6 bases). Sample: peripheral blood, taken from a patient treated with photon-based radiotherapy. The sequence came from a man aged 35 to 55 with gastric cancer. The CDR3: CASSPAGPGGKTQYF. The DNA for the CDR3 is TGTGCCAGCAGCCCAGCCGGGCCCGGAGGGAAGACCCAGTACTTC.